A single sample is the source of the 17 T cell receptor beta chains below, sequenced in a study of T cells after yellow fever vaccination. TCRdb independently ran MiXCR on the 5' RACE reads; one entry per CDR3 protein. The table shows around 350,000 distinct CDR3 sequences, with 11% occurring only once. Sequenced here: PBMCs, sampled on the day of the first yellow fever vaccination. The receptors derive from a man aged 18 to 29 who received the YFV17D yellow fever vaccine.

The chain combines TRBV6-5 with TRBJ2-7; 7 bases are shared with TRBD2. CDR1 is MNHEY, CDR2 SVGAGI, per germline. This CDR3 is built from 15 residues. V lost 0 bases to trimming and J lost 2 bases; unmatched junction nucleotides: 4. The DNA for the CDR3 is TGTGCCAGCAGTTACTCGCGACGGGGGGCCTACGAGCAGTACTTC. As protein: CASSYSRRGAYEQYF.

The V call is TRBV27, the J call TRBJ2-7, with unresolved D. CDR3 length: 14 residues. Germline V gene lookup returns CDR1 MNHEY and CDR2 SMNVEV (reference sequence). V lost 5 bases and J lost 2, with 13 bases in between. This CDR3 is CASSPRGTPYEQYF. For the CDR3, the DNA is TGTGCCAGCAGTCCTCGAGGTACTCCCTACGAGCAGTACTTC.

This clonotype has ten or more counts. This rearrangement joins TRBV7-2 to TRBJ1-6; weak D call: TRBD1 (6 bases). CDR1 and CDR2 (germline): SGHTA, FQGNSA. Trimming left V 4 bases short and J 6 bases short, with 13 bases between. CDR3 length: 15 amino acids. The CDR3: CASSSQGTLNSPLHF. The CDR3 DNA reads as TGTGCCAGCAGCTCTCAGGGGACCCTTAATTCACCCCTCCACTTT.

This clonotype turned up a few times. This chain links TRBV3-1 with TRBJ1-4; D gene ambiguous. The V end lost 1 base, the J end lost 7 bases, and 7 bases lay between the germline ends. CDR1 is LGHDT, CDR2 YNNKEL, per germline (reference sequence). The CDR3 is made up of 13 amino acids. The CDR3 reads CASSQGGTEKLFF. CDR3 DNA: TGTGCCAGCAGCCAAGGGGGAACTGAAAAACTGTTTTTT. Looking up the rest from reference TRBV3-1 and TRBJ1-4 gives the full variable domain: DTAVSQTPKYLVTQMGNDKSIKCEQNLGHDTMYWYKQDSKKFLKIMFSYNNKELIINETVPNRFSPKSPDKAHLNLHINSLELGDSAVYFCASSQGGTEKLFFGSGTQLSVL.

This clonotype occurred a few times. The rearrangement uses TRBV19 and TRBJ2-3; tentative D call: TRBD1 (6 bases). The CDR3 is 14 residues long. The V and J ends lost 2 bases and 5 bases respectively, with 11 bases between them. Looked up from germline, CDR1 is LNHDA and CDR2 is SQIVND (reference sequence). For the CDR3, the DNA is TGTGCCAGTAGTATAAATCGAGGGGGAGATACGCAGTATTTT. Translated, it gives CASSINRGGDTQYF.

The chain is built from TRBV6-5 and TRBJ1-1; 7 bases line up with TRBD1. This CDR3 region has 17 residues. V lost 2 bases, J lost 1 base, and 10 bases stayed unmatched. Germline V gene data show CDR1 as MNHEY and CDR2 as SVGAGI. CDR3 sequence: CASSYHSGGATNTEAFF. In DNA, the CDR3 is TGTGCCAGCAGTTACCACTCAGGGGGAGCCACGAACACTGAAGCTTTCTTT.

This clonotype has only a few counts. This CDR3 reads CASSRGDYEKLFF. The CDR3 nucleotides read TGTGCCAGCTCACGGGGCGATTATGAAAAACTGTTTTTT. V is TRBV18 and J is TRBJ1-4, with D perhaps TRBD1 (5 bases). Germline-derived CDR1 and CDR2 are KGHSH and LQKENI. The V gene lost 4 bases and the J gene lost 6 bases, with 9 bases spanning the gap. This CDR3 region has 13 residues.

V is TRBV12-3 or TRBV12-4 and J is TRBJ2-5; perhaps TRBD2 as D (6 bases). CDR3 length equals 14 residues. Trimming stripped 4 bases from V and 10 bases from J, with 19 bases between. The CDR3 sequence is CASSSTGLPQVQYF. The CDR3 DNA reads TGTGCCAGCAGTTCCACGGGACTCCCCCAGGTCCAGTACTTC.

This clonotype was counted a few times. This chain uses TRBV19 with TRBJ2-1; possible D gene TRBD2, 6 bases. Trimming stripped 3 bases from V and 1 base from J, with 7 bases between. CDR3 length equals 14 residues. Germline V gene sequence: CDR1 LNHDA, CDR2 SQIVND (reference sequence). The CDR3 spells CASSISGSYNEQFF. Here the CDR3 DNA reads TGTGCCAGTAGTATTAGCGGTTCCTACAATGAGCAGTTCTTC.

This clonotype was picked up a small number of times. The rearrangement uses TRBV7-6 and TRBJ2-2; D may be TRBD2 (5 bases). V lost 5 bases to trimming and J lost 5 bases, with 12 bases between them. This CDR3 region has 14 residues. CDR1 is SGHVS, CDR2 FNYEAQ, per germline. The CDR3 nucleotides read TGTGCCAGCAGCCAAGACGGGGAGACCGGGGAGCTGTTTTTT. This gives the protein CASSQDGETGELFF.

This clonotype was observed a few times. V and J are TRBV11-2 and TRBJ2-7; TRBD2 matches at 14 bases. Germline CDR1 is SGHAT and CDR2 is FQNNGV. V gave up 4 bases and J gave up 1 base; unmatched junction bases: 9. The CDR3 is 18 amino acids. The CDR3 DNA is TGTGCCAGCAGCTCCCAAGGGACTAGCGGGGGCCTTTCCTACGAGCAGTACTTC. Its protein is CASSSQGTSGGLSYEQYF.

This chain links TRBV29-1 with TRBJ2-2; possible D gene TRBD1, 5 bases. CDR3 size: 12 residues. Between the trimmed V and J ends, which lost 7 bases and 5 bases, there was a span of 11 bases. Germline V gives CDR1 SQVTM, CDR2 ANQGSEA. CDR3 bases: TGCAGCGGGTCAGGGCTAACCGGGGAGCTGTTTTTT. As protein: CSGSGLTGELFF.

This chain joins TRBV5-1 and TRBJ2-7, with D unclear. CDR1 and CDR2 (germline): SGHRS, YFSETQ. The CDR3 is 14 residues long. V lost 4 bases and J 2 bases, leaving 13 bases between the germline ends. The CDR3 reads CASSLDPSTYEQYV. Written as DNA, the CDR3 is TGCGCCAGCAGCCTGGACCCGAGCACCTACGAGCAGTACGTC.

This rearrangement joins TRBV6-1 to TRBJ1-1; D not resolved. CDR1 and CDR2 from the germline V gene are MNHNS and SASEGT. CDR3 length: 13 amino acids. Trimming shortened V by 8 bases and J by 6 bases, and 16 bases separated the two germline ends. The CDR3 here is CASAKTLSSEAFF. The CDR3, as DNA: TGTGCCAGCGCTAAAACTCTTTCTTCTGAAGCTTTCTTT.

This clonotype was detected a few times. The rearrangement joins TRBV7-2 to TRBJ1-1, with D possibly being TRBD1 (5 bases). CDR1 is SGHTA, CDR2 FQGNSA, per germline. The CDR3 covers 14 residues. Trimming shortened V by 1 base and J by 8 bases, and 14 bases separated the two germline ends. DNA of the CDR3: TGTGCCAGCAGCTTAGGCCCGGGGACCTTGGAAGCTTTCTTT. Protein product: CASSLGPGTLEAFF.

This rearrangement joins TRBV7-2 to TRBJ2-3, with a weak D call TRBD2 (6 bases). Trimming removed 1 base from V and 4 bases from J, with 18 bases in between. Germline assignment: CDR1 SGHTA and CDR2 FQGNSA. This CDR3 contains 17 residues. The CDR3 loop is CASSLGVGGTHADTQYF. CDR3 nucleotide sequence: TGTGCCAGCAGCTTAGGGGTAGGCGGGACCCACGCAGATACGCAGTATTTT.

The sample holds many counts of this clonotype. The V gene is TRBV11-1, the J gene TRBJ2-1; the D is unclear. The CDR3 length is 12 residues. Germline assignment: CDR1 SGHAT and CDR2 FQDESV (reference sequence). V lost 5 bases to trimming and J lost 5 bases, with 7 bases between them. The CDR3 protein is CASSRGDNEQFF. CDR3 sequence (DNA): TGTGCCAGCAGCCGAGGAGACAATGAGCAGTTCTTC. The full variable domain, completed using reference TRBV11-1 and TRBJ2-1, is EAEVAQSPRYKITEKSQAVAFWCDPISGHATLYWYRQILGQGPELLVQFQDESVVDDSQLPKDRFSAERLKGVDSTLKIQPAELGDSAMYLCASSRGDNEQFFGPGTRLTVL.